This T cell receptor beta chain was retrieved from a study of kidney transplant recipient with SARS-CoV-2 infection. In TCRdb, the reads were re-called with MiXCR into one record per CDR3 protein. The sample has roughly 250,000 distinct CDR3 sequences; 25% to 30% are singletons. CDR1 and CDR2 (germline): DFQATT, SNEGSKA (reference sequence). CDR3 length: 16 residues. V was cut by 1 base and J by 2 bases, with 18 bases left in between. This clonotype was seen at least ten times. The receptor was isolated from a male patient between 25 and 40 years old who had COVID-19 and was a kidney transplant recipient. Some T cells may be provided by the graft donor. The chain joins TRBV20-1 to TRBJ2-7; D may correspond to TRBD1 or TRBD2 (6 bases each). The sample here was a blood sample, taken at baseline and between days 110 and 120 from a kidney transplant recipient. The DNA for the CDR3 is TGCAGTGCTAGAGCCCATGGGGGCGGGAACCCCTACGAGCAGTACTTC. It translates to CSARAHGGGNPYEQYF.